The present TCR beta chain was sequenced within a study of T cell changes during pregnancy in multiple sclerosis. Assay used: immunoSEQ multiplex PCR; TCRdb lists only in-frame clones, some missing. The repertoire holds about 92,000 clones, with roughly 90% as singletons. The CDR3 totals 16 residues. J lost 3 bases, V lost 6 bases, and 9 bases had no gene match. Per the germline V gene, CDR1 is SGHVS and CDR2 is FNYEAQ. The sequence derives from a female donor with multiple sclerosis, enrolled in a pregnancy study. The chain is built from TRBV7-6 and TRBJ2-2; the match to TRBD1 covers 8 bases. Specimen: peripheral blood, collected in the first trimester of pregnancy. This chain's CDR3 is CASSSRQGMYTGELFF. For the CDR3, the DNA is TGTGCCAGCAGTTCCCGACAGGGGATGTACACCGGGGAGCTGTTTTTT.